Listed here are 28 T cell receptor beta chains from one sample, sequenced in a study of T cells in Graves' hyperthyroidism and ophthalmopathy. Amplified TCR beta CDR3 regions came from RNA transcripts. Using the HTBI primer set, a first-round RT-PCR was run on the TCR CDR3. A single record per CDR3 protein comes from TCRdb applying MiXCR to the multiplex PCR reads. This table has 400,000 to 500,000 distinct CDR3 sequences, under 15% appearing once. The sequenced sample consisted of blood. The origin of the receptors is a man between 18 and 35 years old with Graves' ophthalmopathy.

This clonotype has a count of ten or more. The chain recombines TRBV6-1 with TRBJ2-7; TRBD1 aligns across 8 bases. CDR1 is MNHNS and CDR2 is SASEGT in the germline V gene. J gave up 5 bases and V 3 bases, and 9 bases lay outside the gene matches. The CDR3 extends over 15 amino acids. The CDR3 is CASSDNPGGFDEQYF. CDR3 nucleotide sequence: TGTGCCAGCAGTGACAACCCAGGGGGCTTCGACGAGCAGTACTTC.

The CDR3 loop reads CASTPRTGGFEQYF. CDR3 nucleotides: TGTGCCAGCACCCCTAGGACAGGGGGCTTCGAGCAGTACTTC. The chain uses TRBV12-3 or TRBV12-4 and TRBJ2-7, with TRBD1 matching 11 bases. The CDR3 is 14 residues long. Trimming cost V 7 bases and J 6 bases; bases outside gene matches: 8.

This clonotype was counted ten times or more. The chain employs TRBV11-2 and TRBJ1-5, with D perhaps matching TRBD1 (5 bases). The length of the CDR3 is 13 residues. With 4 bases removed from V and 5 bases from J, the gap between germline ends came to 9 bases. CDR1 is SGHAT, CDR2 FQNNGV, per germline. The DNA of the CDR3 is TGTGCCAGCAGCTGGGGGGTACATCAGCCCCAGCATTTT. This translates into CASSWGVHQPQHF.

This clonotype has at least ten counts. The DNA of the CDR3 is TGTGCCAGCAGCTTACTTAGCGGGGGGGCAACAGATACGCAGTATTTT. Protein sequence: CASSLLSGGATDTQYF. V usage is TRBV7-9 and J usage is TRBJ2-3, with 11 bases fitting TRBD2. V lost 2 bases and J lost 3; bases outside the gene matches: 4. CDR1 and CDR2 from the germline V gene are SEHNR and FQNEAQ (reference sequence). The CDR3 consists of 16 residues.

This clonotype was counted only a few times. The chain uses TRBV11-3 and TRBJ1-6; D gene uncertain. This CDR3 has 15 residues. Per the germline V gene, CDR1 is SGHNT and CDR2 is YENEEA. V was clipped by 0 bases and J by 7 bases, with 10 bases between them. The CDR3 coding sequence is TGTGCCAGCAGCTTAGATGGAGTTGGCAATTCACCCCTCCACTTT. It translates to CASSLDGVGNSPLHF.

This clonotype was counted only a few times. Just one base apart from a much larger clone, this may be a read error. CDR3 DNA: TGTGCCAGCGGCCTAGGGGCTGATTCCCAAGAGACCCAGTACTTC. Translating gives CASGLGADSQETQYF. The chain employs TRBV4-2 and TRBJ2-5, with a possible D match to TRBD1 (5 bases). Germline CDR1 and CDR2: LGHNA and YNFKEQ. The CDR3 sequence is 15 residues long. The V end lost 8 bases, the J end lost 1 base, and 17 bases lay between the germline ends.

This clonotype was observed many times. V usage is TRBV20-1 and J usage is TRBJ1-1; tentatively, D is TRBD1 (6 bases). This CDR3 spans 16 amino acids. Germline V lookup: CDR1 DFQATT, CDR2 SNEGSKA (reference sequence). The V and J ends lost 1 base and 4 bases respectively, with 19 bases between them. The CDR3 sequence is CSARGSSIQGGTEAFF. The CDR3 DNA sequence: TGCAGTGCTAGAGGGAGTTCTATCCAAGGGGGCACTGAAGCTTTCTTT.

V usage is TRBV29-1 and J usage is TRBJ1-2, with unresolved D. Germline CDR1 SQVTM, CDR2 ANQGSEA. Trimming pared 6 bases from V and 8 bases from J, leaving 13 bases between. This CDR3 spans 11 amino acids. CDR3 protein: CSVPSGHGYTF. The CDR3 bases are TGCAGCGTCCCCTCGGGTCACGGCTACACCTTC.

This clonotype has ten or more counts. V and J are TRBV30 and TRBJ2-1; D is perhaps TRBD1 or TRBD2 (6 bases each). The CDR3 extends over 13 amino acids. The ends were cut back, 2 bases at V and 6 bases at J, with 11 bases in the middle. The germline gives CDR1 GTSNPN, CDR2 SVGIG (reference sequence). The CDR3 is CAWSRGAGNEQFF. The CDR3 nucleotides read TGTGCCTGGAGTAGGGGGGCAGGCAATGAGCAGTTCTTC.

This clonotype was observed many times. The chain couples TRBV28 to TRBJ1-2; 7 positions match TRBD1. The CDR3 has 14 amino acids. Germline CDR1 is MDHEN and CDR2 is SYDVKM. Germline trimming cut 4 bases from V and 4 bases from J; bases unmatched to any gene: 6. As DNA, the CDR3 is TGTGCCAGCAGTTCTAACAGGGGCCCCTATGGCTACACCTTC. It codes for CASSSNRGPYGYTF.

V gene TRBV27 combines with J gene TRBJ2-5; 11 nucleotides line up with TRBD2. J gave up 8 bases and V 2 bases, and 7 bases lay outside the gene matches. The CDR3 is made up of 15 amino acids. The germline V gene encodes CDR1 MNHEY and CDR2 SMNVEV (reference sequence). The DNA for the CDR3 is TGTGCCAGCAGTTTACGCGGGACTAGCGGTAACACCCAGTACTTC. Residues: CASSLRGTSGNTQYF.

This clonotype was observed once. The rearrangement links TRBV7-9 to TRBJ2-7; 11 bases agree with TRBD1. Trimming cost V 4 bases and J 8 bases; bases outside gene matches: 7. Germline V gives CDR1 SEHNR, CDR2 FQNEAQ (reference sequence). The CDR3 is made up of 14 amino acids. Here the CDR3 reads CASSSGTGGSKQYF. The CDR3 bases are TGTGCCAGCAGCTCTGGGACAGGGGGAAGTAAGCAGTACTTC.

This clonotype was observed a handful of times. The chain has TRBV7-9 and TRBJ2-2, with 7 bases that match TRBD1. Germline lookup yields CDR1 SEHNR and CDR2 FQNEAQ (reference sequence). The CDR3 contains 14 residues. The ends lost 3 bases at V and 8 bases at J; junction bases unmatched: 6. In nucleotides, the CDR3 is TGTGCCAGCAGCTTCGACAGGGAATCTGGGGAGCTGTTTTTT. This translates into CASSFDRESGELFF.

This clonotype has ten or more counts. Written as DNA, the CDR3 is TGTGCCAGCTGCTGGGAACTAGCGGGAGGGGAACTTGAAGAGACCCAGTACTTC. Residues: CASCWELAGGELEETQYF. This sequence joins TRBV2 and TRBJ2-5; 13 nucleotides match TRBD2. Per germline, CDR1 SNHLY and CDR2 FYNNEI. V shed 8 bases, J shed 3 bases, and the junction held 15 bases outside the gene matches. This CDR3 region has 18 residues.

This clonotype was seen many times. V is TRBV7-9 and J is TRBJ1-2, with TRBD1 matching over 9 bases. This CDR3 is 15 amino acids long. J gave up 8 bases and V 4 bases, and 11 bases lay outside the gene matches. The germline CDR1 and CDR2 sequences are SEHNR and FQNEAQ (reference sequence). The CDR3 bases are TGTGCCAGCAGCTACGAGGGACAGGGCTACAAAGGCTACACCTTC. It yields the protein CASSYEGQGYKGYTF.

This clonotype has a count of ten or more. The V call is TRBV20-1, the J call TRBJ2-3; the match to TRBD2 covers 8 bases. Looked up from germline, CDR1 is DFQATT and CDR2 is SNEGSKA (reference sequence). This CDR3 spans 13 amino acids. This chain's CDR3 is CRGAGGGADTQYF. The CDR3 region has the DNA TGCAGGGGTGCGGGAGGAGGGGCAGATACGCAGTATTTT.

This clonotype has a count of ten or more. The chain couples TRBV13 to TRBJ2-7; a weak D match, TRBD1 (6 bases). V was cut by 3 bases and J by 3 bases, with 12 bases left in between. The V gene's germline CDR1 is PRHDT and CDR2 FYEKMQ (reference sequence). The CDR3 is 14 amino acids. The CDR3 region has the DNA TGTGCCAGCAGCTTCCAGGGGAGCCTCTACGAGCAGTACTTC. Amino acids: CASSFQGSLYEQYF.

This clonotype was seen repeatedly, ten times or more. This chain joins TRBV27 and TRBJ2-5, with 8 bases that match TRBD1. Germline values: CDR1 MNHEY, CDR2 SMNVEV (reference sequence). The junction had 5 bases not matched to a gene; V was cut back by 1 base and J by 4 bases. There are 15 residues in the CDR3. The CDR3 spells CASSLFQGAGETQYF. CDR3 coding DNA: TGTGCCAGCAGTTTATTCCAGGGGGCCGGAGAGACCCAGTACTTC.

V is TRBV4-2 and J is TRBJ1-1; D gene ambiguous. Per the germline V gene, CDR1 is LGHNA and CDR2 is YNFKEQ. V lost 3 bases and J 3 bases, leaving 11 bases between the germline ends. The CDR3 sequence is 14 residues long. CDR3: CASSQGSGDTEAFF. In DNA, the CDR3 is TGTGCCAGCAGCCAGGGATCGGGAGACACTGAAGCTTTCTTT.

The chain is built from TRBV10-3 and TRBJ2-3; D is unresolved. V lost 2 bases and J 4 bases, leaving 13 bases between the germline ends. Germline lookup yields CDR1 ENHRY and CDR2 SYGVKD. This CDR3 spans 15 amino acids. The CDR3 loop reads CAISEGISFSDTQYF. CDR3 nucleotide sequence: TGTGCCATCAGTGAGGGAATTAGTTTTTCAGATACGCAGTATTTT.

The chain couples TRBV5-1 to TRBJ2-5, with D possibly being TRBD1 (6 bases). Trimming cost V 4 bases and J 2 bases, with 18 bases left between them. This CDR3 is built from 16 residues. CDR1 and CDR2 from the germline V gene are SGHRS and YFSETQ. The CDR3 sequence: CASSTGHPRAQETQYF. CDR3 coding DNA: TGCGCCAGCAGCACGGGACACCCTAGGGCTCAAGAGACCCAGTACTTC.

This clonotype was seen more than once but under ten times. The chain combines TRBV5-6 with TRBJ2-4; D unresolved. In germline, CDR1 is SGHDT, CDR2 YYEEEE. Trimming left V 4 bases short and J 2 bases short, with 10 bases between. CDR3 size: 14 residues. The CDR3 coding sequence is TGTGCCAGCAGCCATACGAGTACCAAAAACATTCAGTACTTC. Translation: CASSHTSTKNIQYF.

This chain uses TRBV27 with TRBJ2-2; D might be TRBD2 (7 bases). CDR1 and CDR2 (germline): MNHEY, SMNVEV (reference sequence). Trimming removed 11 bases from V and 7 bases from J, with 20 bases in between. This CDR3 has 14 amino acids. CDR3 in DNA: TGTGCCTCCGGCAGGGGCGGGAGTAGCGGGGAGCTGTTTTTT. Its protein is CASGRGGSSGELFF.

There are many counts of this clonotype. The chain joins TRBV5-1 to TRBJ2-7; D is ambiguous. Per germline, CDR1 SGHRS and CDR2 YFSETQ. This CDR3 has 14 residues. V was clipped by 0 bases and J by 4 bases, with 11 bases between them. The CDR3 coding sequence is TGCGCCAGCAGCTTGGGGCAGGAGAATTACGAGCAGTACTTC. It yields the protein CASSLGQENYEQYF.

The table lists this clonotype with many counts. The CDR3 protein is CSVERVLGTGELFF. The DNA for the CDR3 is TGCAGCGTTGAGAGGGTATTGGGGACGGGGGAGCTGTTTTTT. The chain has TRBV29-1 and TRBJ2-2; either TRBD1 or TRBD2 may fit D (5 bases each). The V gene lost 3 bases and the J gene lost 8 bases, with 16 bases spanning the gap. The CDR3 covers 14 residues. Looked up from germline, CDR1 is SQVTM and CDR2 is ANQGSEA.

This clonotype has just a few counts. The chain employs TRBV4-1 and TRBJ1-2, with 8 nucleotides matching TRBD1. J gave up 2 bases and V 1 base, and 3 bases lay outside the gene matches. Germline loops: CDR1 MGHRA, CDR2 YSYEKL. The CDR3 covers 15 residues. CDR3 DNA: TGCGCCAGCAGCCAAGCGGCAGGGGGCAACTATGGCTACACCTTC. This codes for CASSQAAGGNYGYTF.

This clonotype was seen a few times. CDR3: CASSLMETGNYGYTF. The CDR3 DNA is TGTGCCAGCAGTTTAATGGAGACAGGGAACTATGGCTACACCTTC. J is TRBJ1-2 and V is TRBV12-3 or TRBV12-4, with 7 bases matching TRBD1. V lost 2 bases, J lost 2 bases, and 5 bases stayed unmatched. The CDR3 loop spans 15 amino acids.

This clonotype appeared many times. This chain uses TRBV18 with TRBJ1-1, with 10 bases identical to TRBD1. The CDR3 extends over 15 amino acids. The ends lost 4 bases at V and 6 bases at J; junction bases unmatched: 8. Germline CDR1 reads KGHSH; CDR2 reads LQKENI. CDR3 region: CASSLRQGAFPEAFF. Written as DNA, the CDR3 is TGTGCCAGCTCACTACGACAGGGGGCTTTCCCTGAAGCTTTCTTT.